The clone carrying this T cell receptor beta chain was detected a few times. Antigen specificity is unknown. Then a second PCR, running roughly 7 to 11 cycles, was carried out with a sample-barcoded 5' primer and a J-beta primer mix. MiXCR, applied by TCRdb to the 5' RACE reads, yields one record per CDR3 protein. The data hold about 930,000 distinct CDR3 sequences, with almost 30% observed a single time. Germline lookup yields CDR1 SGHTA and CDR2 FQGNSA. The V end lost 5 bases, the J end lost 4 bases, and 15 bases lay between the germline ends. The CDR3 is 15 residues long. These data are taken from a study of blood T cells in healthy people across ages. General study findings and limits: CMV infection status of these donors was not known.

These data were likewise used in another study, on T cells of mothers and their children.

Sequences were obtained from blood. The chain is built from TRBV7-2 and TRBJ2-1; D might be TRBD2 (6 bases). The clonotype comes from a woman between 40 and 50 years old in good health. The CDR3 DNA is TGTGCCAGCAGCGGCGGGACCACGGCATACAATGAGCAGTTCTTC. It translates to CASSGGTTAYNEQFF.